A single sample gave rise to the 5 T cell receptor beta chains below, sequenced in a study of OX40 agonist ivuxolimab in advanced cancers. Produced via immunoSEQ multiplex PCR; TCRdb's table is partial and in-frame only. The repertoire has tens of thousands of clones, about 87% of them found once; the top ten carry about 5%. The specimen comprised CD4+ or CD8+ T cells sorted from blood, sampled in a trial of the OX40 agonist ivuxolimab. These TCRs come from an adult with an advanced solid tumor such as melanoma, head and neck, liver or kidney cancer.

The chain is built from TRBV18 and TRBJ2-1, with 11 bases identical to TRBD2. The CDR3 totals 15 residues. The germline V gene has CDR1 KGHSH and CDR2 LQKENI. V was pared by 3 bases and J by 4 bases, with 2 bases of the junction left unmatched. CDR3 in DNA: TGTGCCAGCTCACCCGGACTAGCGGGTTACAATGAGCAGTTCTTC. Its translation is CASSPGLAGYNEQFF. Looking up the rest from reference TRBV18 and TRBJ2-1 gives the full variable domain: NAGVMQNPRHLVRRRGQEARLRCSPMKGHSHVYWYRQLPEEGLKFMVYLQKENIIDESGMPKERFSAEFPKEGPSILRIQQVVRGDSAAYFCASSPGLAGYNEQFFGPGTRLTVL.

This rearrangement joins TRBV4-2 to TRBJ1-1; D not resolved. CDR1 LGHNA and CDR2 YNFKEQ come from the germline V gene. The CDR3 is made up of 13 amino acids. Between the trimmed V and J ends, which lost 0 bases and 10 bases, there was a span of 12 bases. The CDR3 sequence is CASSQDTVGPAFF. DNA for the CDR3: TGTGCCAGCAGCCAAGATACTGTGGGCCCAGCTTTCTTT.

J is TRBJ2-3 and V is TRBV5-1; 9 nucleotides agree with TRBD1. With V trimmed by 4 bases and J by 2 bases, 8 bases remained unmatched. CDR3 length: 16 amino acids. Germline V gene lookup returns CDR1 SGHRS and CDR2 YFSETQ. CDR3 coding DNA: TGCGCCAGCAGCCCCCAAACAGGGGGCCACACAGATACGCAGTATTTT. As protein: CASSPQTGGHTDTQYF.

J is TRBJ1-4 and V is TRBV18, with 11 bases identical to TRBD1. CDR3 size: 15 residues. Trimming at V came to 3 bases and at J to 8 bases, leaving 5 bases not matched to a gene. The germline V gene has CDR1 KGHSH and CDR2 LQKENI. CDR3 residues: CASSPMDRGREKLFF. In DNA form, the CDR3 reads TGTGCCAGCTCACCCATGGACAGGGGGCGAGAAAAACTGTTTTTT. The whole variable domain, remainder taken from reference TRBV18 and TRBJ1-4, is NAGVMQNPRHLVRRRGQEARLRCSPMKGHSHVYWYRQLPEEGLKFMVYLQKENIIDESGMPKERFSAEFPKEGPSILRIQQVVRGDSAAYFCASSPMDRGREKLFFGSGTQLSVL.

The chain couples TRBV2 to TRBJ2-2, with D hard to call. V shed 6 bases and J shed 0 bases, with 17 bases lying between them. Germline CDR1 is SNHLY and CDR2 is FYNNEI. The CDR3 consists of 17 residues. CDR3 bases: TGTGCCAGCAGGACCCCTTTGGGCGGAGCGAACACCGGGGAGCTGTTTTTT. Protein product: CASRTPLGGANTGELFF.